These 21 T cell receptor beta chains originate from one sample sequenced in a study of cytomegalovirus exposure and HLA in healthy donors. The PCR ran on 60 Vbeta and 13 Jbeta primers. Libraries were prepared by immunoSEQ multiplex PCR; TCRdb keeps only in-frame clonotypes and omits some of them. The sample includes about 130,000 clones, over 60% of them seen just once. The sample taken for sequencing was PBMCs. The receptors stem from a woman between 35 and 50 years old in good health and CMV-seropositive.

This chain connects TRBV27 to TRBJ2-1, with D perhaps TRBD1 (5 bases). The CDR3 loop spans 14 amino acids. CDR1 is MNHEY, CDR2 SMNVEV, per germline (reference sequence). The V and J ends lost 1 base and 8 bases respectively, with 12 bases between them. The CDR3 bases are TGTGCCAGCAGTTTATATGCCATAGGGGATGAGCAGTTCTTC. Residues: CASSLYAIGDEQFF.

The genes are TRBV29-1 and TRBJ2-7, with 7 nucleotides matching TRBD1. J lost 4 bases, V lost 6 bases, and 6 bases had no gene match. The CDR3 is made up of 12 amino acids. Germline CDR1 is SQVTM and CDR2 is ANQGSEA. DNA of the CDR3: TGCAGCGTAAGCAGGGGGACATACGAGCAGTACTTC. Residues: CSVSRGTYEQYF.

The chain combines TRBV4-1 with TRBJ1-5; D unclear. The CDR3 sequence is 15 residues long. V dropped 4 bases and J dropped 4 bases, with 14 bases sitting between them. From germline, CDR1 is MGHRA and CDR2 YSYEKL. The CDR3 coding sequence is TGCGCCAGCAGCCCCCAACTCGGCGGAAATCAGCCCCAGCATTTT. Protein product: CASSPQLGGNQPQHF.

The J gene is TRBJ1-1, the V gene TRBV6-1, with D maybe TRBD1 (6 bases). The germline V and J ends were trimmed by 2 bases and 5 bases, with 15 bases remaining between them. This CDR3 is 15 amino acids long. Per germline, CDR1 MNHNS and CDR2 SASEGT. This CDR3 reads CASSEWGRGRTEAFF. CDR3 DNA sequence: TGTGCCAGCAGTGAATGGGGCAGGGGAAGGACTGAAGCTTTCTTT.

On this clone itself: Germline is not matched at one junction end, which may reflect a read error. DNA of the CDR3: TGTGCCAGCGGGACAGGGCCCTTTGCGGGCTACGCCTTC. Encoded protein: CASGTGPFAGYAF. This chain connects TRBV6-1 to TRBJ1-2; TRBD1 agrees at 9 bases. There are 13 residues in the CDR3. Germline lookup yields CDR1 MNHNS and CDR2 SASEGT.

V gene TRBV18 combines with J gene TRBJ2-7; 7 bases match TRBD1. Germline V gives CDR1 KGHSH, CDR2 LQKENI. This CDR3 spans 15 amino acids. With V trimmed by 2 bases and J by 5 bases, 9 bases remained unmatched. The CDR3 is CASSPRGGAKDEQYF. CDR3 nucleotide sequence: TGTGCCAGCTCACCAAGAGGGGGCGCGAAGGACGAGCAGTACTTC.

The chain is built from TRBV25-1 and TRBJ2-7; TRBD2 aligns across 10 bases. This CDR3 spans 16 amino acids. Unmatched junction bases numbered 14, after V lost 8 bases and J lost 4 bases. Germline V gene lookup returns CDR1 MGHDK and CDR2 SYGVNS. CDR3 amino acids: CASPQPPQREGYEQYF. DNA of the CDR3: TGTGCCAGCCCTCAACCCCCCCAGCGGGAGGGGTACGAGCAGTACTTC.

This clone appeared once. The chain has TRBV2 and TRBJ1-4, with 9 nucleotides matching TRBD1. V trimming: 4 bases; J trimming: 8 bases; junction bases outside the gene matches: 5. The CDR3 contains 14 residues. Germline loops: CDR1 SNHLY, CDR2 FYNNEI. The CDR3 DNA is TGTGCCAGCAGTGGGGACAGGGTGAGAGAAAAACTGTTTTTT. Its translation: CASSGDRVREKLFF.

This rearrangement joins TRBV6-5 to TRBJ2-7, with TRBD1 identical over 8 bases. Germline CDR1 reads MNHEY; CDR2 reads SVGAGI. The V and J ends lost 5 bases and 5 bases, in that order; junction bases with no gene match: 8. The CDR3 is made up of 14 amino acids. The CDR3 here is CASSRTGKEDEQYF. As DNA, the CDR3 is TGTGCCAGCAGTCGGACAGGGAAGGAGGACGAGCAGTACTTC.

The CDR3 here is CASSPVTSFGEAFF. Written as DNA, the CDR3 is TGTGCCAGCTCACCGGTGACTTCCTTCGGGGAAGCTTTCTTT. This chain links TRBV18 with TRBJ1-1, with no clear D. The CDR3 runs 14 residues. The germline V gene encodes CDR1 KGHSH and CDR2 LQKENI. V was pared by 3 bases and J by 8 bases, with 16 bases between.

The rearrangement joins TRBV5-5 to TRBJ2-3, with 7 bases matching TRBD2. The CDR3 sequence is 13 residues long. CDR1 is SGHKS and CDR2 is YYEKEE in the germline V gene (reference sequence). Losses at the gene ends were 7 bases for V and 0 bases for J; bases not matched to a gene: 2. CDR3 region: CASGTTSTDTQYF. CDR3 DNA: TGTGCCAGCGGGACTACTAGCACAGATACGCAGTATTTT. Full variable domain (missing parts from reference TRBV5-5 and TRBJ2-3): DAGVTQSPTHLIKTRGQQVTLRCSPISGHKSVSWYQQVLGQGPQFIFQYYEKEERGRGNFPDRFSARQFPNYSSELNVNALLLGDSALYLCASGTTSTDTQYFGPGTRLTVL.

This chain connects TRBV7-3 to TRBJ2-1, with TRBD2 matching 9 bases. V shed 1 base, J shed 3 bases, and the junction held 7 bases outside the gene matches. CDR1 SGHTA and CDR2 FQGTGA come from the germline V gene. The CDR3 runs 17 residues. The CDR3 spells CASSLMPTSGSYNEQFF. The CDR3 region has the DNA TGTGCCAGCAGCTTAATGCCGACTAGCGGAAGCTACAATGAGCAGTTCTTC. Full variable domain (rest looked up from reference TRBV7-3 and TRBJ2-1): GAGVSQTPSNKVTEKGKYVELRCDPISGHTALYWYRQSLGQGPEFLIYFQGTGAADDSGLPNDRFFAVRPEGSVSTLKIQRTERGDSAVYLCASSLMPTSGSYNEQFFGPGTRLTVL.

The chain has TRBV6-1 and TRBJ2-7; 11 nucleotides agree with TRBD2. The CDR3 spans 17 residues. Per the germline V gene, CDR1 is MNHNS and CDR2 is SASEGT. V gave up 0 bases and J gave up 2 bases; unmatched junction bases: 6. DNA of the CDR3: TGTGCCAGCAGTGAAGCCGGACTAGCGGGTTCCCCCTACGAGCAGTACTTC. Protein product: CASSEAGLAGSPYEQYF.

The chain couples TRBV10-1 to TRBJ2-1; the match to TRBD2 covers 13 bases. V lost 0 bases, J lost 0 bases, and 17 bases stayed unmatched. Germline loops: CDR1 WNHNN, CDR2 SYGVQD (reference sequence). The CDR3 is 23 amino acids. The CDR3 is CASSESHSGTSGRAKPSYNEQFF. The DNA for the CDR3 is TGCGCCAGCAGTGAGTCGCATAGCGGAACTAGCGGGAGGGCCAAGCCCTCCTACAATGAGCAGTTCTTC.

This clone was recorded a few times. V gene TRBV18 combines with J gene TRBJ2-7, with 10 nucleotides matching TRBD1. J was trimmed by 2 bases and V by 4 bases; bases with no gene match: 8. This CDR3 is 16 amino acids long. Germline lookup yields CDR1 KGHSH and CDR2 LQKENI. The CDR3 region has the DNA TGTGCCAGCTCACAGATGGGACAGGGGATGCCCTACGAGCAGTACTTC. This translates into CASSQMGQGMPYEQYF.

This clone has more than one count but fewer than ten. This rearrangement joins TRBV14 to TRBJ2-1; 10 nucleotides match TRBD2. Looked up from germline, CDR1 is SGHDN and CDR2 is FVKESK. Germline trimming cut 4 bases from V and 8 bases from J; bases unmatched to any gene: 8. This CDR3 comprises 15 residues. The CDR3 DNA reads as TGTGCCAGCAGCCCCAGCGGGAGGGCAGGCTATGAGCAGTTCTTC. Its translation is CASSPSGRAGYEQFF.

This chain joins TRBV29-1 and TRBJ2-3; 13 bases align to TRBD2. V lost 6 bases and J lost 3; bases outside the gene matches: 3. The germline CDR1 and CDR2 sequences are SQVTM and ANQGSEA. This CDR3 comprises 14 residues. CDR3 coding DNA: TGCAGCGTGATGACTAGCGGGAGGACAGATACGCAGTATTTT. Translated, it gives CSVMTSGRTDTQYF.

This clone was observed once. The CDR3 protein is CASRDGTGGSWETQYF. CDR3 nucleotides: TGTGCCAGCAGGGACGGGACAGGGGGAAGTTGGGAGACCCAGTACTTC. V and J are TRBV2 and TRBJ2-5; 11 bases agree with TRBD1. Germline V gene sequence: CDR1 SNHLY, CDR2 FYNNEI. J lost 5 bases, V lost 6 bases, and 11 bases had no gene match. The CDR3 totals 16 residues.

The rearrangement links TRBV7-9 to TRBJ2-7, with D possibly being TRBD1 (6 bases). CDR3 length equals 13 residues. Germline V CDR1 and CDR2: SEHNR, FQNEAQ (reference sequence). V lost 5 bases and J 0 bases, leaving 8 bases between the germline ends. CDR3 residues: CASSTDSSYEQYF. The CDR3 DNA sequence: TGTGCCAGCAGCACGGACAGCTCCTACGAGCAGTACTTC.

This clone was detected only once. The DNA for the CDR3 is TGTGCCAGCAGTTTCCACTGGACTAGCGCATACGAGCAGTACTTC. Residues: CASSFHWTSAYEQYF. This rearrangement joins TRBV28 to TRBJ2-7; 9 nucleotides match TRBD2. CDR1 and CDR2 from the germline V gene are MDHEN and SYDVKM. The CDR3 sequence is 15 residues long. Losses at the gene ends were 3 bases for V and 4 bases for J; bases not matched to a gene: 7.

The chain carries TRBV15 and TRBJ2-2; D not resolved. Germline CDR1 is LNHNV and CDR2 is YYDKDF (reference sequence). V was trimmed by 1 base and J by 8 bases, leaving 14 bases between them. The CDR3 spans 15 residues. CDR3 residues: CATSRASLLLGELFF. CDR3 bases: TGTGCCACCAGCAGAGCATCCCTCCTACTAGGGGAGCTGTTTTTT.